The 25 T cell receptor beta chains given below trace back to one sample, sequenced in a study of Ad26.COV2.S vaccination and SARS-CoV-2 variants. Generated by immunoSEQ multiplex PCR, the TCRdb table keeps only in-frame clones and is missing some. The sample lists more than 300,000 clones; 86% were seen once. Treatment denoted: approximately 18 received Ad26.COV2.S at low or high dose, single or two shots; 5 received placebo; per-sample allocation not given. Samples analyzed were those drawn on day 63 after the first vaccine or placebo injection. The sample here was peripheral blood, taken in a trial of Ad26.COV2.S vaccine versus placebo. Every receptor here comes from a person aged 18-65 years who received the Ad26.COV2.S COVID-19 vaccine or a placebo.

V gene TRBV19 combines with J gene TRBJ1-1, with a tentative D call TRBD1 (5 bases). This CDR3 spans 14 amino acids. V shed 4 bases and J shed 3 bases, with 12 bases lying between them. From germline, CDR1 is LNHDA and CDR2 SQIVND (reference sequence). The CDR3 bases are TGTGCCAGTAGTAGTGCAGGGTGGGACACTGAAGCTTTCTTT. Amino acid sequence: CASSSAGWDTEAFF.

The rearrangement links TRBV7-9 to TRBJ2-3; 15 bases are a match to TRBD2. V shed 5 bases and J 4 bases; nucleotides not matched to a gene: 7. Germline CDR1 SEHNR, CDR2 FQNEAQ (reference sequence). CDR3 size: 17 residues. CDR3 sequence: CASSLGLAGGPSDTQYF. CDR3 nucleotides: TGTGCCAGCAGCCTCGGACTAGCGGGGGGGCCGTCAGATACGCAGTATTTT. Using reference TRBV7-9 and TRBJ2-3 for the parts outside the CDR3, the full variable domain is DTGVSQNPRHKITKRGQNVTFRCDPISEHNRLYWYRQTLGQGPEFLTYFQNEAQLEKSRLLSDRFSAERPKGSFSTLEIQRTEQGDSAMYLCASSLGLAGGPSDTQYFGPGTRLTVL.

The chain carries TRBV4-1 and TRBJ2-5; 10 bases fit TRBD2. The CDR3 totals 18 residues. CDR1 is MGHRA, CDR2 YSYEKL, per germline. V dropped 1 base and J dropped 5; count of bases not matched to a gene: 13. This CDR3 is CASSQGGIVAGGVETQYF. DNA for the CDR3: TGCGCCAGCAGCCAAGGGGGAATAGTAGCGGGAGGAGTGGAGACCCAGTACTTC.

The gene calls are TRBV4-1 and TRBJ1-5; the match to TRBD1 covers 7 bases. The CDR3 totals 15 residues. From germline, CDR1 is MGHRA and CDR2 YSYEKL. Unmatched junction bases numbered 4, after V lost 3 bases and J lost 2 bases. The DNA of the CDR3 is TGCGCCAGCAGCCATCGACAGGGACGCAATCAGCCCCAGCATTTT. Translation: CASSHRQGRNQPQHF.

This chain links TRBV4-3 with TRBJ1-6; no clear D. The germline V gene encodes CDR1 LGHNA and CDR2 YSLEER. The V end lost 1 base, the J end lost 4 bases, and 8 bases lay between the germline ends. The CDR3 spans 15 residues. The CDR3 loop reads CASSQGEEYNSPLHF. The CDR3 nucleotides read TGCGCCAGCAGCCAAGGGGAAGAGTATAATTCACCCCTCCACTTT.

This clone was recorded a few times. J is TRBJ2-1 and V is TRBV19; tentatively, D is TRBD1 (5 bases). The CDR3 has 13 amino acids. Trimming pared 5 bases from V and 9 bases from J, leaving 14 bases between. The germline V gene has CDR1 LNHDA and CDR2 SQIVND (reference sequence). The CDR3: CASSGQGYLEQFF. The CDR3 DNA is TGTGCCAGTAGTGGCCAGGGCTATCTTGAGCAGTTCTTC.

CDR3 loop: CASSPRGGEETQYF. The CDR3 DNA reads TGTGCCAGCAGCCCTCGGGGAGGGGAAGAGACCCAGTACTTC. This sequence joins TRBV4-2 and TRBJ2-5; 7 nucleotides agree with TRBD2. The CDR3 is 14 amino acids. The ends lost 4 bases at V and 3 bases at J; junction bases unmatched: 5. Per the germline V gene, CDR1 is LGHNA and CDR2 is YNFKEQ.

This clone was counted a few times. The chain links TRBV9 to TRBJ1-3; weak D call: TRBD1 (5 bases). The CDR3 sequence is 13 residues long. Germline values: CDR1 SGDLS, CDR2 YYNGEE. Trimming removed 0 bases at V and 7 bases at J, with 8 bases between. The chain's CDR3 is CASSVEGTNTIYF. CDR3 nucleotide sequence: TGTGCCAGCAGCGTAGAAGGGACGAACACCATATATTTT.

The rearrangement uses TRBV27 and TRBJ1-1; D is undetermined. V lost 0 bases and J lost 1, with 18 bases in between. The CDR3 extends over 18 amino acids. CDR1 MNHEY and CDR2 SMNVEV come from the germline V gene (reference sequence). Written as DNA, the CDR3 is TGTGCCAGCAGTTTATCAGGGAATGTTGGGGTTCGGAACACTGAAGCTTTCTTT. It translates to CASSLSGNVGVRNTEAFF.

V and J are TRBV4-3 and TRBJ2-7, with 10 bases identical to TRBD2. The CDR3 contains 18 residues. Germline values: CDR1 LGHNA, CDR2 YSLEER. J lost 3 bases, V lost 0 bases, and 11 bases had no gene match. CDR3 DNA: TGCGCCAGCAGCCAAGATTTTCCAGGGACTAGCGACCTCTACGAGCAGTACTTC. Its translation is CASSQDFPGTSDLYEQYF.

The chain's CDR3 is CASLEQGVVNEQFF. Here the CDR3 DNA reads TGTGCCAGCTTAGAACAGGGTGTTGTGAATGAGCAGTTCTTC. V and J are TRBV2 and TRBJ2-1, with a possible D match to TRBD1 (6 bases). The germline gives CDR1 SNHLY, CDR2 FYNNEI. V gave up 8 bases and J gave up 7 bases, with 18 bases separating them. The CDR3 sequence is 14 residues long.

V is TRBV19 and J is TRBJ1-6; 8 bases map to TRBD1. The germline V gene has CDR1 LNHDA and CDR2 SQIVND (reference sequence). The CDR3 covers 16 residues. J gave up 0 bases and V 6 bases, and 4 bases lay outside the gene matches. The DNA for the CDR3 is TGTGCCAGTAGCCGACAGGGGAGCTCCTATAATTCACCCCTCCACTTT. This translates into CASSRQGSSYNSPLHF.

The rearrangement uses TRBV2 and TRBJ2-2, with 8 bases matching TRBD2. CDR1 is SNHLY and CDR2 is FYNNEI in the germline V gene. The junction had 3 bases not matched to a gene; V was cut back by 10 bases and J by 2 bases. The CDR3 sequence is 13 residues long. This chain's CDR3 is CATRTSNTGELFF. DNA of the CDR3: TGTGCCACCAGGACTAGCAACACCGGGGAGCTGTTTTTT.

The CDR3 region is CASSMGFQGLLNTEAFF. For the CDR3, the DNA is TGTGCCAGTAGTATGGGTTTCCAGGGGCTACTGAACACTGAAGCTTTCTTT. The chain couples TRBV19 to TRBJ1-1, with TRBD1 as a possible D gene (6 bases). V shed 3 bases and J shed 0 bases, with 17 bases lying between them. This CDR3 is 17 amino acids long. Germline loops: CDR1 LNHDA, CDR2 SQIVND (reference sequence).

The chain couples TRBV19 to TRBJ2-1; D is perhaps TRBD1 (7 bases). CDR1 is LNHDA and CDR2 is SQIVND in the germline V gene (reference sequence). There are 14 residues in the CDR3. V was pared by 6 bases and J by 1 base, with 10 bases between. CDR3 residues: CASRAGGSYNEQFF. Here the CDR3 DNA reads TGTGCCAGTAGGGCAGGGGGGTCCTACAATGAGCAGTTCTTC. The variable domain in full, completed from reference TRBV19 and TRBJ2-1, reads DGGITQSPKYLFRKEGQNVTLSCEQNLNHDAMYWYRQDPGQGLRLIYYSQIVNDFQKGDIAEGYSVSREKKESFPLTVTSAQKNPTAFYLCASRAGGSYNEQFFGPGTRLTVL.

CDR3 region: CASNRERNSPLHF. CDR3 nucleotides: TGTGCCAGCAACAGGGAGCGGAATTCACCCCTCCACTTT. This chain links TRBV3-1 (or the pseudogene TRBV3-2) with TRBJ1-6; a weak D match, TRBD1 (6 bases). In germline, CDR1 is LGHDT, CDR2 YNNKEL (reference sequence). V shed 7 bases and J shed 7 bases, with 11 bases lying between them. This CDR3 region has 13 residues.

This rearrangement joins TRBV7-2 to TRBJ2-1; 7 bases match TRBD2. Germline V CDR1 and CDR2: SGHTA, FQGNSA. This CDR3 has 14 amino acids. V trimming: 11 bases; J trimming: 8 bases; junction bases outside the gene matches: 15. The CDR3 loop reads CAGRLALGLDEQFF. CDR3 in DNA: TGTGCCGGCCGACTAGCTCTGGGATTGGATGAGCAGTTCTTC.

CDR3 amino acids: CASRAVMNTEAFF. The CDR3 region has the DNA TGTGCCTCACGGGCAGTCATGAACACTGAAGCTTTCTTT. The chain uses TRBV30 and TRBJ1-1; no clear D. There are 13 residues in the CDR3. Germline CDR1 is GTSNPN and CDR2 is SVGIG (reference sequence). V was cut by 7 bases and J by 0 bases, with 12 bases left in between.

The CDR3 sequence: CASSPRDRAHEAFF. The CDR3 coding sequence is TGCGCCAGCAGCCCCCGGGACAGGGCTCATGAAGCTTTCTTT. The chain joins TRBV5-1 to TRBJ1-1; 9 nucleotides align to TRBD1. CDR1 and CDR2 from the germline V gene are SGHRS and YFSETQ. Trimming cost V 4 bases and J 7 bases; bases outside gene matches: 8. The CDR3 spans 14 residues. The entire variable domain, with the rest obtained from reference TRBV5-1 and TRBJ1-1, is as follows: KAGVTQTPRYLIKTRGQQVTLSCSPISGHRSVSWYQQTPGQGLQFLFEYFSETQRNKGNFPGRFSGRQFSNSRSEMNVSTLELGDSALYLCASSPRDRAHEAFFGQGTRLTVV.

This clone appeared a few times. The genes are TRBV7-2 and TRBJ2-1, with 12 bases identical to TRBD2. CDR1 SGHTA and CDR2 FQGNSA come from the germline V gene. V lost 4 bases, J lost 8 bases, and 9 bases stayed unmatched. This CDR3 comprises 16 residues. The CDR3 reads CASSSRLAGDRYEQFF. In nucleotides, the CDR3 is TGTGCCAGCAGCTCTCGACTAGCGGGAGATAGGTATGAGCAGTTCTTC. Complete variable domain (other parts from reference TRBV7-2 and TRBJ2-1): GAGVSQSPSNKVTEKGKDVELRCDPISGHTALYWYRQSLGQGLEFLIYFQGNSAPDKSGLPSDRFSAERTGGSVSTLTIQRTQQEDSAVYLCASSSRLAGDRYEQFFGPGTRLTVL.

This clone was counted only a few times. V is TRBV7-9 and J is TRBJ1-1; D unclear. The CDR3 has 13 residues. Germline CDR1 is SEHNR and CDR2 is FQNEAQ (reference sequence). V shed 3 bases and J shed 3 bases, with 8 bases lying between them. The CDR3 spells CASSLGWDTEAFF. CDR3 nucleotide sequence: TGTGCCAGCAGCTTGGGATGGGACACTGAAGCTTTCTTT.

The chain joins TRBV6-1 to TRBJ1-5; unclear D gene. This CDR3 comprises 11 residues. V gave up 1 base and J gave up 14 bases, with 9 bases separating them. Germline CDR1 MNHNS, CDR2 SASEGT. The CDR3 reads CASSEGTHEHF. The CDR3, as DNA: TGTGCCAGCAGTGAAGGCACTCATGAGCATTTT.

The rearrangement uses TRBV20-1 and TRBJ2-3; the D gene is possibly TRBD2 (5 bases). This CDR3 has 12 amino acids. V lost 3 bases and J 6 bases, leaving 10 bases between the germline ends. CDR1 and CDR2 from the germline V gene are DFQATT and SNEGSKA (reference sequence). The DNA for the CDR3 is TGCAGTGCTAGTTTTAGCGACGATACGCAGTATTTT. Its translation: CSASFSDDTQYF.

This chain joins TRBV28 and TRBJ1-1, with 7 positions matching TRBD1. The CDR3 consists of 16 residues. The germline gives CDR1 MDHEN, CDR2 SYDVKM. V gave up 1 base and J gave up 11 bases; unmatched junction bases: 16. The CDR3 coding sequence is TGTGCCAGCAGTTTATCCCGGCAGGGGGGTGTTGGCCGGGCTTTCTTT. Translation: CASSLSRQGGVGRAFF.

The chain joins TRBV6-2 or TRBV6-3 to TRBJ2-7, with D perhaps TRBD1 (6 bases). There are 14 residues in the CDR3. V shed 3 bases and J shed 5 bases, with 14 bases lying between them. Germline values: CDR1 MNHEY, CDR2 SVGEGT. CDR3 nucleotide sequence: TGTGCCAGCAGTTATGATAGGGGGATCCACGAGCAGTACTTC. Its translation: CASSYDRGIHEQYF.